This T cell receptor beta chain was identified in a study of a mutant IDH1 vaccine in newly diagnosed glioma. In the study overall: Vaccination was launched 4-6 weeks after radiotherapy alone, or with temozolomide cycles. Receipt of radiotherapy, temozolomide, or both preceded the study, and most received both. Study results and limitations: Pseudoprogression seemingly bore no relation to changes in top peripheral T cell clonotypes.

Notes on this clone: Its antigen remains unknown.

Time point in this sample: week 47, end of study. A 20-mer mutant IDH1 peptide at 300 ug was injected subcutaneously with topical imiquimod. Each astrocytoma in the donors was new, WHO grade 3 or 4, IDH1-mutant and ATRX-lost. Generated by immunoSEQ multiplex PCR, the TCRdb table keeps only in-frame clones and is missing some. The data contain roughly 34,000 clones, 75% to 95% of them singletons. The CDR3 consists of 17 residues. The chain has TRBV12-1 and TRBJ2-1; TRBD2, as called in the table, went unchecked against the DNA. TRBV12-1 is a pseudogene segment. This TCR was recovered from a woman in her forties with glioma. Sequencing used PBMCs, obtained from a glioma patient whose treatment included an IDH1 peptide vaccine. CDR3 sequence reads: CASSPHGTSFSYNEQFF. Written as DNA, the CDR3 is TGTGCCAGCAGCCCTCACGGGACTAGCTTCTCCTACAATGAGCAGTTCTTC.